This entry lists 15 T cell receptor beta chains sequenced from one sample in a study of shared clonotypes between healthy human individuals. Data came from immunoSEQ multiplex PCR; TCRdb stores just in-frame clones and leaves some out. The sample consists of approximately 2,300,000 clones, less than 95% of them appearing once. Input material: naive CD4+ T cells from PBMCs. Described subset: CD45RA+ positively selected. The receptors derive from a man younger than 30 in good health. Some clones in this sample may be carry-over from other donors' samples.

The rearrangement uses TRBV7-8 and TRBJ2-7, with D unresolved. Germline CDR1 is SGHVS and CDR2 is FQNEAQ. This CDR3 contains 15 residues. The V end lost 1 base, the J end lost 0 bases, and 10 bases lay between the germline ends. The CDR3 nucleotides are TGTGCCAGCAGCTTAGGCTTCGCCGTCTCCTACGAGCAGTACTTC. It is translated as CASSLGFAVSYEQYF.

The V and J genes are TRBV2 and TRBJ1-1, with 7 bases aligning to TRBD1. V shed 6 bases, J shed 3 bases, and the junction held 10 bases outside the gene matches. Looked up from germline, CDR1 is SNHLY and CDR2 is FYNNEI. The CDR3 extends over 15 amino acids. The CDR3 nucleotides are TGTGCCAGCAGGCGTACAGGGGTCTTGGACACTGAAGCTTTCTTT. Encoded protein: CASRRTGVLDTEAFF.

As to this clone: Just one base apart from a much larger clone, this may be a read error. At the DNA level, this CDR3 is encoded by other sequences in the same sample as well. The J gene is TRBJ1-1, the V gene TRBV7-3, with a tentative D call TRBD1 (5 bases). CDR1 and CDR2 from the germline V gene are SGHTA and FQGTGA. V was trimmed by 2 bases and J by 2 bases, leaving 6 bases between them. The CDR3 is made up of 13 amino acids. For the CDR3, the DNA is TGTGCCAGCAGCTTAGACAGCAACACTGAAGCTTTCTTT. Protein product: CASSLDSNTEAFF.

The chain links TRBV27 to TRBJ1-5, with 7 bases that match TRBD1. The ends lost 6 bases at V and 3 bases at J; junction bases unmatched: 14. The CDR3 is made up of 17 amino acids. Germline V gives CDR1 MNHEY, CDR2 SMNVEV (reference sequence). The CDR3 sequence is CASRETGQELFNQPQHF. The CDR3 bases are TGTGCCAGCAGAGAAACTGGACAGGAGTTATTCAATCAGCCCCAGCATTTT.

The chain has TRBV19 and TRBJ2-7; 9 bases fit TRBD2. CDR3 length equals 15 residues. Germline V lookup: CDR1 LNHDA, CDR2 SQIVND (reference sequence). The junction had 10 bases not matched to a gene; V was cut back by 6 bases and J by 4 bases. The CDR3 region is CASRDAGTSRYEQYF. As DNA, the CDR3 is TGTGCCAGTAGAGATGCCGGGACTAGCAGGTACGAGCAGTACTTC.

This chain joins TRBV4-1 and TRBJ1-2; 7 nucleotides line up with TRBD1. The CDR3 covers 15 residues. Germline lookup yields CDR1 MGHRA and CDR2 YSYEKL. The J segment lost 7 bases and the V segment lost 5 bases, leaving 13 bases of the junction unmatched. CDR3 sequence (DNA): TGCGCCAGCAGCGGACCAAACCGGGACAGACGTGGCTACACCTTC. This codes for CASSGPNRDRRGYTF.

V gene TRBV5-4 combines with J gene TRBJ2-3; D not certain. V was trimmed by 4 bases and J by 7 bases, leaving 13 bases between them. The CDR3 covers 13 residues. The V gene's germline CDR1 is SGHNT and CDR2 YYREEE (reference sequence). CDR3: CASSGDFPYTQYF. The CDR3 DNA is TGTGCCAGCAGCGGCGACTTTCCATATACGCAGTATTTT.

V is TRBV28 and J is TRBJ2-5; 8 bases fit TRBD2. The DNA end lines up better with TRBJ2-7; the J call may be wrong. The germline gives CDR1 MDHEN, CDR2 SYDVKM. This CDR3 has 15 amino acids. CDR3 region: CASMKPGTSYYEQYF. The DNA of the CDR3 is TGTGCCAGCATGAAACCCGGGACTAGTTACTACGAGCAGTACTTC.

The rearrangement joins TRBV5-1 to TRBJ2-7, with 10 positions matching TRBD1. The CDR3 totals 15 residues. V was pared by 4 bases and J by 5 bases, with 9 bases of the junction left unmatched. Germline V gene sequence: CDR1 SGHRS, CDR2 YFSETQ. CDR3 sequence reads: CASSEGQGRVDEQYF. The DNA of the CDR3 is TGCGCCAGCAGCGAGGGACAGGGGCGAGTCGACGAGCAGTACTTC.

CDR3 sequence reads: CASSEGGIQYF. CDR3 nucleotide sequence: TGTGCCAGCAGTGAGGGGGGAATTCAGTACTTC. The chain is built from TRBV2 and TRBJ2-4, with D possibly TRBD2 on 6 matching bases. V was clipped by 3 bases and J by 10 bases, with 7 bases between them. Germline V CDR1 and CDR2: SNHLY, FYNNEI. CDR3 length equals 11 residues.

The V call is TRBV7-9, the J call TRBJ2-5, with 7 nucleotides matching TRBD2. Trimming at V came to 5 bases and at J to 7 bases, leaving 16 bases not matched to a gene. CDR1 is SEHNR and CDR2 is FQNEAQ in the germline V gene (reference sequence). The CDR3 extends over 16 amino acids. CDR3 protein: CASSKEGDYEGATQYF. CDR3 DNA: TGTGCCAGCAGCAAAGAAGGGGACTATGAAGGGGCGACCCAGTACTTC.

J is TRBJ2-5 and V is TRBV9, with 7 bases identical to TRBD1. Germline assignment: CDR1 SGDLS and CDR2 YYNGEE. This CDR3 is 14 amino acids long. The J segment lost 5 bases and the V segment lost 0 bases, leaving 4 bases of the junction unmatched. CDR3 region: CASSVATGLETQYF. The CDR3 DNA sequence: TGTGCCAGCAGCGTAGCGACAGGGCTGGAGACCCAGTACTTC.

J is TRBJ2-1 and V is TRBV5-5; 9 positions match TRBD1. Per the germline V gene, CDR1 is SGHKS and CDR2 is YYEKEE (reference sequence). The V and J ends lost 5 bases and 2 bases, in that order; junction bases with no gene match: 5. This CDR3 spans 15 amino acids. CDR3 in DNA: TGTGCCAGCAGACCTGGACAGGGGACCTACAATGAGCAGTTCTTC. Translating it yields CASRPGQGTYNEQFF.

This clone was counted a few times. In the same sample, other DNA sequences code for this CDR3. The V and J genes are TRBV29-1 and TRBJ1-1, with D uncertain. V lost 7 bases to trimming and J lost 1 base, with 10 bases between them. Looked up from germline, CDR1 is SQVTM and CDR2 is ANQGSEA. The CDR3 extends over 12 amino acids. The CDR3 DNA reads TGCAGCGCCGGACGGGGGAACACTGAAGCTTTCTTT. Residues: CSAGRGNTEAFF.

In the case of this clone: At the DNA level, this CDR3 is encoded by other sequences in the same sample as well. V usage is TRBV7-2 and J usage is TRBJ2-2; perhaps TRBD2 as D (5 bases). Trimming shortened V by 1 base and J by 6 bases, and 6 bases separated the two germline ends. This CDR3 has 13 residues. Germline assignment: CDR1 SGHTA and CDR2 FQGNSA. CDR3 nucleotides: TGTGCCAGCAGCTTAGGGGGAGCCGGGGAGCTGTTTTTT. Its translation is CASSLGGAGELFF.